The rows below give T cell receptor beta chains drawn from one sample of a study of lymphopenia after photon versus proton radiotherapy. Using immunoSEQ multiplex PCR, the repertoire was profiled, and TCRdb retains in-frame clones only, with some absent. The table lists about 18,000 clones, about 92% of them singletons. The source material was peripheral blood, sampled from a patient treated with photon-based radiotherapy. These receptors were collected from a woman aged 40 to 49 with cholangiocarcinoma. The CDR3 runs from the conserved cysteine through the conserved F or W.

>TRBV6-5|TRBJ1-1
CASIAGSWNTEAFF
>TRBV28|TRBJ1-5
CASRSGGQGIGSNQPQHF
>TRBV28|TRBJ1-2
CASSAPRTGNYGYTF
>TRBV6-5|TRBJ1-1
CASSYSWQGQGTFF
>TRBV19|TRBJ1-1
CASSERQDTIKNTEAFF
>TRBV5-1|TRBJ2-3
CASSLAGDGGTDTQYF
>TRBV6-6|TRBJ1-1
CASSYSTGGGTEAFF
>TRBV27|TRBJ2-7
CASSLRASGRTPYEQYF
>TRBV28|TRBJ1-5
CASRRLNVPGNQPQHF
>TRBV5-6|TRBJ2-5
CASSLRTSGVETQYF
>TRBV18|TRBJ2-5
CASSPRGQRQETQYF
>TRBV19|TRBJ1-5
CASSTPGQLSNQPQHF
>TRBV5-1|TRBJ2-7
CASSQDTTSGYSYEQYF
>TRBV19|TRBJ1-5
CASSLGVSEQHF
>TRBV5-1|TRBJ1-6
CASSLGAGNSPLHF
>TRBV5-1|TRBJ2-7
CASSSGGSYEQYF
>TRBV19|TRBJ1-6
CASSIKDNSPLHF
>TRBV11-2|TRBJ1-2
CASSFRGGYTF
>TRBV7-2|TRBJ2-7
CASSSHYEQYF
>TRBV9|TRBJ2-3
CASSTGTSGGTDTQYF
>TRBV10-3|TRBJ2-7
CAIKGYEGPEQYF
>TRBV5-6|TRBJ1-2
CASSFLYGYTF
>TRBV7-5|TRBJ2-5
CASSSPSGRGEETQYF
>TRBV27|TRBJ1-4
CASRPQEFGEKLFF
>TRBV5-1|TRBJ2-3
CASSLGGSTDTQYF
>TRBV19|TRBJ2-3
CASLAGGQIDTQYF
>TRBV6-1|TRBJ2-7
CASSNMAEQYF
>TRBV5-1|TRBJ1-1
CASSLGSLGTTEAFF
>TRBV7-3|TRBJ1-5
CASSLTGGQPQHF
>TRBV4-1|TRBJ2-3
CASSPSRTSGVDTQYF
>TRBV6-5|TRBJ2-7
CASNRAGGSYEQYF
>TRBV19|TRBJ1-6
CASSDKAGENSPLHF
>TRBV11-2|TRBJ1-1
CATARALNTEAFF
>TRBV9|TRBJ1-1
CASSVATMGVQTEAFF
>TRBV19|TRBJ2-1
CASSILLFGGGSSSYNEQFF
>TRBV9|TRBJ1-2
CASTTGLNYGYTF
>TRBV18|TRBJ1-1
CASSPLRASEAFF
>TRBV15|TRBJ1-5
CATSRDNGGNQPQHF
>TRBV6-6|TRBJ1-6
CASSYFTENSPLHF
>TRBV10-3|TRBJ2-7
CARDGTGIPYEQYF
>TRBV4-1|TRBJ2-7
CASSQDKGTVLYEQYF
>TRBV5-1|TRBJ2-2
CASFPAPGENTGELFF
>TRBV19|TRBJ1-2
CASSTGLDGILSDGYTF
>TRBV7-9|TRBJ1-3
CASSVDRGTIYF
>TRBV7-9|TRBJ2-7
CASSHRTGPHEQYF